The present T cell receptor (beta chain) was sequenced within a study of technical replicates of blood from four donors. This table comes from immunoSEQ multiplex PCR, and its TCRdb copy is limited to in-frame clones, with some not included. The top ten hold under 3% of the sample, which has 50,000 to 70,000 clones, roughly 95% seen once. In germline, CDR1 is SGHNT, CDR2 YENEEA. The junction had 17 bases not matched to a gene; V was cut back by 0 bases and J by 5 bases. This CDR3 has 19 residues. Sequenced input: PBMCs. The receptor comes from a human donor in good health. Some clones in this sample may be carry-over from other donors' samples. This chain links TRBV11-3 with TRBJ1-1; 8 bases are shared with TRBD1. The CDR3 sequence is CASSLDLWTGTRSGTEAFF. Here the CDR3 DNA reads TGTGCCAGCAGCTTAGATCTCTGGACAGGGACTCGGTCGGGGACTGAAGCTTTCTTT.